This T cell receptor (beta chain) comes out of a study of blood T cell repertoires in COVID-19. TCRdb's table, derived via immunoSEQ multiplex PCR, lists solely in-frame clones and lacks some. This sample has approximately 240,000 clones, with around nine tenths found just once. Germline values: CDR1 SGHDT, CDR2 YYEEEE. V lost 3 bases to trimming and J lost 5 bases; unmatched junction nucleotides: 7. CDR3 length: 14 residues. The sample was peripheral blood. The J gene is TRBJ2-7, the V gene TRBV5-6, with TRBD1 matching over 8 bases. The sequence was collected from a woman between 40 and 55 years old who had recovered from COVID-19. The CDR3 loop reads CASSSMDRAHEQYF. CDR3 DNA: TGTGCCAGCAGCTCAATGGACAGGGCGCACGAGCAGTACTTC.